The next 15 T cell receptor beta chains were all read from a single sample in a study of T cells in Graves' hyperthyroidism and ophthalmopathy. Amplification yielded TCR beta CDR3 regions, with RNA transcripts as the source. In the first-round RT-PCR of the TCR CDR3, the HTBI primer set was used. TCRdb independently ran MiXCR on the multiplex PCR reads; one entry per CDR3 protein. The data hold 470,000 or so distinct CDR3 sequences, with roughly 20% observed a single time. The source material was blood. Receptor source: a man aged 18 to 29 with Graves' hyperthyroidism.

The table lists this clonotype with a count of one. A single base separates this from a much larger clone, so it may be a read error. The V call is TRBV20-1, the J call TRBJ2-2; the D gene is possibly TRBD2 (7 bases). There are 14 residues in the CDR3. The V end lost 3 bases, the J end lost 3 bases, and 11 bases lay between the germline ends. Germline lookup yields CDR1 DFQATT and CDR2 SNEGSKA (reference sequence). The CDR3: CSASWGGHTGELFF. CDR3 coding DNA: TGCAGTGCTAGCTGGGGGGGGCACACCGGGGAGCTGTTTTTT.

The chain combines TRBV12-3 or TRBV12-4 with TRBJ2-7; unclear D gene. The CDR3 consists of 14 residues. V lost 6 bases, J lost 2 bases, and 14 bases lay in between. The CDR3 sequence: CASRPGEDTYEQYF. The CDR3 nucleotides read TGTGCCAGCAGACCCGGTGAAGATACCTACGAGCAGTACTTC.

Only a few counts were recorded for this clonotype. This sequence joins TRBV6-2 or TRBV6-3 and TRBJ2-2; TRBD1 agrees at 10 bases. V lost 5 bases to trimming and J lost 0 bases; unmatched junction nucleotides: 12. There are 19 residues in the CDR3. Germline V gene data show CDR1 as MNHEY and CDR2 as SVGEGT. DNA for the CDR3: TGTGCCAGCAGTCCTCGTCCCGGGACAGGGGCCGCGAACACCGGGGAGCTGTTTTTT. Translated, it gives CASSPRPGTGAANTGELFF.

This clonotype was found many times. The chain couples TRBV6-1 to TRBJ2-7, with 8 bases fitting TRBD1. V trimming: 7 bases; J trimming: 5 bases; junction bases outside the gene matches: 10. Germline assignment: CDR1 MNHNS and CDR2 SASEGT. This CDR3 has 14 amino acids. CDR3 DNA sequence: TGTGCCAGCACCCCCTGGACAGGGAGCAACGAGCAGTACTTC. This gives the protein CASTPWTGSNEQYF.

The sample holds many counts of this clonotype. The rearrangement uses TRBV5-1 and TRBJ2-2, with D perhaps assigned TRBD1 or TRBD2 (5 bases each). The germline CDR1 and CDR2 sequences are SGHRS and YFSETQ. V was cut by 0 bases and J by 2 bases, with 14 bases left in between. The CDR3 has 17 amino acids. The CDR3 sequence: CASSLVKGPSNTGELFF. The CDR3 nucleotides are TGCGCCAGCAGCTTGGTAAAGGGACCCAGTAACACCGGGGAGCTGTTTTTT.

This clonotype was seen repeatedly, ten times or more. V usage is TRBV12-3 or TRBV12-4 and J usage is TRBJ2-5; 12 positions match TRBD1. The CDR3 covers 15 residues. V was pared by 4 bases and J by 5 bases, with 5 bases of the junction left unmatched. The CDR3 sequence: CASSSGTGGRETQYF. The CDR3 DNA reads TGTGCCAGCAGTTCAGGGACAGGGGGCAGGGAGACCCAGTACTTC.

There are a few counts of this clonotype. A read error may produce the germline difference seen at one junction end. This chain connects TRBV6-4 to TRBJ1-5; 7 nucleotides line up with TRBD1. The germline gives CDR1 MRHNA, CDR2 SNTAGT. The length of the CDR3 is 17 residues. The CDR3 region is CASSHSQGPNSNQPQHF. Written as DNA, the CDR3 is TGTGCCAGCAGTCACTCACAGGGGCCTAATAGCAATCAGCCCCAGCATTTT.

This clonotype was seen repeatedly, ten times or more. The CDR3 loop reads CASSSGPSGNTIYF. In DNA form, the CDR3 reads TGTGCCAGCAGCTCGGGGCCCTCTGGAAACACCATATATTTT. The chain couples TRBV13 to TRBJ1-3; D perhaps matches TRBD1 (5 bases). The CDR3 consists of 14 residues. Germline V gene data show CDR1 as PRHDT and CDR2 as FYEKMQ (reference sequence). Trimming took off 4 bases at V and 0 bases at J, with 7 bases between the two ends.

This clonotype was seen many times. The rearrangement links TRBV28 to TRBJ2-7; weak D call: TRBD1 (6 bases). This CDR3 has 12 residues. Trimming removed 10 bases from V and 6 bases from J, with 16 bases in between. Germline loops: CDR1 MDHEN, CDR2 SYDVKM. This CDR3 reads CATRTGNGEQYF. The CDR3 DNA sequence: TGTGCCACAAGAACAGGGAATGGCGAGCAGTACTTC.

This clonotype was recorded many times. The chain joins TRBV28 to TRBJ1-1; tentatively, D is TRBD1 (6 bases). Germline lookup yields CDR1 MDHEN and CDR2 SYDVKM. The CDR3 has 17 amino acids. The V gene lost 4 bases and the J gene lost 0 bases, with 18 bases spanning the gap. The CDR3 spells CASSSRPDRSMNTEAFF. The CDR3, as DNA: TGTGCCAGCAGTTCCCGCCCCGACAGGTCCATGAACACTGAAGCTTTCTTT. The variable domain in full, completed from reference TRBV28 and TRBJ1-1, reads DVKVTQSSRYLVKRTGEKVFLECVQDMDHENMFWYRQDPGLGLRLIYFSYDVKMKEKGDIPEGYSVSREKKERFSLILESASTNQTSMYLCASSSRPDRSMNTEAFFGQGTRLTVV.

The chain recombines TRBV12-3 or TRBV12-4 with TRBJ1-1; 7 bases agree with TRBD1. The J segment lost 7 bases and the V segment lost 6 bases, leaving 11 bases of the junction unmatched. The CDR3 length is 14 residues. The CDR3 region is CASRHDTGVVEAFF. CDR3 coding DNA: TGTGCCAGCAGACACGACACAGGGGTGGTTGAAGCTTTCTTT.

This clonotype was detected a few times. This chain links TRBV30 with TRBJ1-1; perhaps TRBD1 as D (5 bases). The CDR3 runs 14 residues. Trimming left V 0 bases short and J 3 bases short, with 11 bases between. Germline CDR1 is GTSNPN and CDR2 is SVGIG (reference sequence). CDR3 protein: CAWSVGRRDTEAFF. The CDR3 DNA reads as TGTGCCTGGAGTGTAGGGCGCAGGGACACTGAAGCTTTCTTT.

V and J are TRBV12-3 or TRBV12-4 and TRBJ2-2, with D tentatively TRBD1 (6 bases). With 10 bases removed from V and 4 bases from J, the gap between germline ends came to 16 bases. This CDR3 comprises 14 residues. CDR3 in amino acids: CATARQGSTGELFF. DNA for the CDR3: TGTGCCACCGCGCGGCAGGGGAGCACCGGGGAGCTGTTTTTT.

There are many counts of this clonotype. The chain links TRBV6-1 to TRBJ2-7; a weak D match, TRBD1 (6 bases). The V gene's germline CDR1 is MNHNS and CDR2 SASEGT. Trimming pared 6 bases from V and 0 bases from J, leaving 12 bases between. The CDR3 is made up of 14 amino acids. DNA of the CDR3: TGTGCCAGCAGCGAACGGACAGTCTCCTACGAGCAGTACTTC. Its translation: CASSERTVSYEQYF.

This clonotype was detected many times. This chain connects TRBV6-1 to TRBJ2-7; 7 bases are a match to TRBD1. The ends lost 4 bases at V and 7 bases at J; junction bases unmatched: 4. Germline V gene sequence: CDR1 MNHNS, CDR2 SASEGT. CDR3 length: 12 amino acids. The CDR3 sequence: CASSGGGGEQYF. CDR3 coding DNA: TGTGCCAGCAGTGGAGGGGGCGGTGAGCAGTACTTC.